This T cell receptor (beta chain) was sequenced for a study of T cells after yellow fever vaccination. A single record per CDR3 protein comes from TCRdb applying MiXCR to the 5' RACE reads. The sample contains about 57,000 distinct CDR3 sequences, approximately 7% of which appear only once. This clonotype was recorded many times. Its antigen is not known. Findings of the study overall: Overall, a small share of clonotypes was seen in both CD4 and CD8 compartments.

Germline-derived CDR1 and CDR2 are SEHNR and FQNEAQ (reference sequence). The V segment lost 10 bases and the J segment 6 bases; nucleotides outside the gene matches: 2. The CDR3 spans 11 residues. The rearrangement uses TRBV7-9 and TRBJ2-2; TRBD1 aligns across 7 bases. This receptor was taken from a man aged 25-40 years who received the YFV17D yellow fever vaccine. The sample consisted of CD8+ T cells sorted from PBMCs, taken 15 days after the yellow fever booster vaccination. In nucleotides, the CDR3 is TGTGCCACCACAGGGGCCGGGGAGCTGTTTTTT. Translating it yields CATTGAGELFF.